The source of this T cell receptor (beta chain) is a study of Graves' ophthalmopathy and Graves' hyperthyroidism. Study-wide results and caveats: Detection in blood was also observed for most expanded thyroid clonotypes above 0.001 frequency.

The sample holds one count of this clonotype. What it binds is unknown. Amplification of the TCR beta CDR3 regions used RNA transcripts (as template). HTBI primers primed a first-round RT-PCR, and a second-round multiplex PCR followed. One entry per CDR3 protein, called by TCRdb with MiXCR from the multiplex PCR reads. The sample has under 350,000 distinct CDR3 sequences, about 17% seen once. CDR3 length: 13 residues. The J segment lost 6 bases and the V segment lost 7 bases, leaving 7 bases of the junction unmatched. Ophthalmopathy was moderately-to-severely active, CAS at least 3, NOSPECS at least 4, lasting under 3 months. Fresh peripheral blood, 8.5 to 10 ml, was the PBMC source.

The receptor was derived from an adult man with Graves' ophthalmopathy. The rearrangement links TRBV12-3 or TRBV12-4 to TRBJ2-7; 9 bases are shared with TRBD2. The sequencing sample was made of peripheral blood. CDR3 coding DNA: TGTGCCAGCACCATTAGCGGGAGTACCGAGCAGTACTTC. It yields the protein CASTISGSTEQYF.